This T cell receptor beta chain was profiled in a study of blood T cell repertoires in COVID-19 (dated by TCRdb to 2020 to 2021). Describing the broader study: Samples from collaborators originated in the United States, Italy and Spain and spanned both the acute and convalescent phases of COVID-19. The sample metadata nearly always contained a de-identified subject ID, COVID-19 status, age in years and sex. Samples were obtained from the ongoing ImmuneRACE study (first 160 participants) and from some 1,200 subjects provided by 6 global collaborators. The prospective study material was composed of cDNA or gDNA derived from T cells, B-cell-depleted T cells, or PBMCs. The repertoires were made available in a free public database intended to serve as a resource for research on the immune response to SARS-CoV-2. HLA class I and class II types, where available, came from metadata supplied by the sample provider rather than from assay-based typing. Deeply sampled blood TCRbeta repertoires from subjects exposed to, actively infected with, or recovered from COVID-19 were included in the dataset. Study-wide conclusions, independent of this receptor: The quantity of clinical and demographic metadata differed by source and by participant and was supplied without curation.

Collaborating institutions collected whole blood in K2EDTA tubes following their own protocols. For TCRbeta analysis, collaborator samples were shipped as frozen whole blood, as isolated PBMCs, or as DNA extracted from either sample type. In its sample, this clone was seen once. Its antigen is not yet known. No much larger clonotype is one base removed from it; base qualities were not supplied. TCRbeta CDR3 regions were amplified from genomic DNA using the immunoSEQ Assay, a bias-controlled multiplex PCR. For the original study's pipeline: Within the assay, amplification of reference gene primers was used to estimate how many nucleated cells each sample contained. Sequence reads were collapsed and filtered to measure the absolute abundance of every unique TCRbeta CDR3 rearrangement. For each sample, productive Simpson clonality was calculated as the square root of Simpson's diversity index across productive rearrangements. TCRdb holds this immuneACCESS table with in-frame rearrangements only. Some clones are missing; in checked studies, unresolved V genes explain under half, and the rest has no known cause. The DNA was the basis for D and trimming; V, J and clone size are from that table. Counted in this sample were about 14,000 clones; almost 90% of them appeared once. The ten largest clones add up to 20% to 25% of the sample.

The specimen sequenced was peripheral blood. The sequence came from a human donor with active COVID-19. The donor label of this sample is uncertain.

The DNA is TGTGCCAGCAGCTTAGGGGTACAGGGGACCTACGAGCAGTACTTC. Its coded protein is CASSLGVQGTYEQYF. The rearrangement combines TRBV7-8 with TRBJ2-7; 7 nucleotides in the junction match TRBD1. Spanning cysteine to phenylalanine, the CDR3 consists of 15 amino acids. Here the CDR3 DNA is all that survives: 45 bases in frame from base 1. In the germline V gene, CDR1 corresponds to SGHVS and CDR2 to FQNEAQ. Trimming takes 1 base off V and 2 bases off J; junction bases not matched to a gene: 5.